A selection of T cell receptor beta chains follows, all from one sample in a study of blood T cell repertoires in COVID-19. Profiling relied on immunoSEQ multiplex PCR, and the TCRdb table lists in-frame clones only, not all of them. The sample lists fewer than 350,000 clones; 89% were seen once. Sequenced input: PBMCs or T cells enriched from blood (not recorded which). All receptors derive from a man in his 60s who had recovered from COVID-19. Both conserved end residues are part of each CDR3. D genes are given only for firm matches. The size field is filled for only some rows; it gives once, few, many or a size class.

d_gene	v_gene	j_gene	abundance	CDR3aa	CDR3nt
-	TRBV10-2	TRBJ2-1	-	CASKAQERNEQFF	TGCGCCAGCAAGGCACAGGAAAGAAATGAGCAGTTCTTC
TRBD2	TRBV25-1	TRBJ2-5	-	CASSGPGLGPQETQYF	TGTGCCAGCAGTGGGCCGGGACTAGGGCCACAAGAGACCCAGTACTTC
-	TRBV6-2/TRBV6-3	TRBJ1-5	-	CASSYIRAPGHSSNQPQHF	TGTGCCAGCAGCTATATCCGTGCTCCGGGACACTCTAGCAATCAGCCCCAGCATTTT
TRBD2	TRBV6-6	TRBJ2-7	-	CASSYGSGGPGEQYF	TGTGCCAGCAGTTACGGGTCGGGAGGGCCCGGCGAGCAGTACTTC
-	TRBV7-9	TRBJ2-5	-	CASSSLAIQETQYF	TGTGCCAGCAGCTCCTTAGCAATCCAAGAGACCCAGTACTTC
TRBD1	TRBV5-6	TRBJ1-1	-	CASSLPGTGLDTEAFF	TGTGCCAGCAGCTTGCCCGGGACAGGGTTGGACACTGAAGCTTTCTTT
TRBD1	TRBV29-1	TRBJ2-7	once	CSVEDGGQGFYEQYF	TGCAGCGTTGAAGATGGGGGACAGGGTTTCTACGAGCAGTACTTC
TRBD1	TRBV5-1	TRBJ1-1	-	CASSPGRQGAGTEAFF	TGCGCCAGCAGCCCGGGTCGACAGGGGGCGGGCACTGAAGCTTTCTTT
TRBD1	TRBV6-5	TRBJ2-7	-	CASSDRGIGEQYF	TGTGCCAGCAGCGACAGGGGGATCGGCGAGCAGTACTTC
TRBD2	TRBV4-1	TRBJ2-5	-	CASSQDREAEATQYF	TGCGCCAGCAGCCAAGATCGGGAGGCCGAGGCGACCCAGTACTTC
-	TRBV20-1	TRBJ1-6	-	CSASPGRAYNSPLHF	TGCAGTGCTAGTCCGGGCAGGGCCTATAATTCACCCCTCCACTTT
-	TRBV2	TRBJ2-7	-	CATGGQSAGLSYEQYF	TGTGCCACCGGTGGACAGTCCGCCGGCCTCTCCTACGAGCAGTACTTC
TRBD2	TRBV11-2	TRBJ2-3	-	CASSFNLRLAEGRTDTQYF	TGTGCCAGCAGCTTCAACCTCCGGCTAGCGGAAGGTCGCACAGATACGCAGTATTTT
TRBD2	TRBV5-1	TRBJ2-7	-	CASSLVSISGSGEQYF	TGCGCCAGCAGCTTGGTCTCGATTAGCGGGAGTGGTGAGCAGTACTTC
-	TRBV3-1/TRBV3-2	TRBJ1-4	-	CASRQGLLNEKLFF	TGTGCCAGCAGGCAGGGTTTATTGAATGAAAAACTGTTTTTT
TRBD1	TRBV11-2	TRBJ2-7	once	CASSYIPGQASYEQYF	TGTGCCAGCAGTTACATTCCGGGACAGGCTTCCTACGAGCAGTACTTC
TRBD1	TRBV14	TRBJ2-7	-	CASSQDPGQVPHEQYF	TGTGCCAGCAGCCAAGACCCGGGACAGGTGCCTCACGAGCAGTACTTC
-	TRBV27	TRBJ1-5	-	CASSLGGYSNQPQHF	TGTGCCAGCAGTTTAGGGGGCTACAGCAATCAGCCCCAGCATTTT
TRBD1	TRBV3-1/TRBV3-2	TRBJ2-1	few	CASSQQTGGNSYNEQFF	TGTGCCAGCAGCCAACAGACAGGGGGCAACTCCTACAATGAGCAGTTCTTC
-	TRBV6-5	TRBJ1-2	-	CASSSGQLYGYTF	TGTGCCAGCAGTTCCGGACAGCTCTATGGCTACACCTTC
-	TRBV4-2	TRBJ2-3	-	CASSRPTPTNTDTQYF	TGTGCCAGCAGCCGACCGACCCCGACAAACACAGATACGCAGTATTTT
TRBD2	TRBV2	TRBJ2-1	-	CASSAAGTRDEQFF	TGTGCCAGCAGTGCTGCCGGGACTAGAGATGAGCAGTTCTTC
-	TRBV5-1	TRBJ2-1	few	CASSPSWAGYNEQFF	TGCGCCAGCAGCCCATCCTGGGCGGGGTACAATGAGCAGTTCTTC
TRBD2	TRBV28	TRBJ2-1	few	CASSLRLAGGLEQFF	TGTGCCAGCAGTTTGCGACTAGCGGGAGGACTTGAGCAGTTCTTC
TRBD1	TRBV19	TRBJ1-4	once	CASRRTGEGNEKLFF	TGTGCCAGTAGGCGGACAGGGGAGGGTAATGAAAAACTGTTTTTT
TRBD1	TRBV10-2	TRBJ1-1	-	CASSAFGQGDTEAFF	TGCGCCAGCAGTGCCTTTGGACAGGGGGACACTGAAGCTTTCTTT
TRBD1	TRBV6-2/TRBV6-3	TRBJ1-1	-	CASSLGTGPFEAFF	TGTGCCAGCAGTTTGGGGACAGGGCCCTTTGAAGCTTTCTTT
TRBD2	TRBV13	TRBJ2-2	-	CASSSTPGTSVMTGELFF	TGTGCCAGCAGCTCTACCCCCGGGACTAGCGTTATGACCGGGGAGCTGTTTTTT
-	TRBV27	TRBJ1-2	-	CASSLRQGLGYTF	TGTGCCAGCAGTTTAAGGCAGGGGCTCGGCTACACCTTC